This TCR beta chain was sequenced for a study of blood T cell repertoires in COVID-19. The overall study: Whether acute or convalescent, the COVID-19 samples came from the United States, Italy and Spain. In each case, the material was cDNA or gDNA derived from T cells, B-cell-depleted T cells, or PBMCs.

In the authors' workflow: From reference gene primer amplification, estimates of nucleated cell counts were derived. Measured with immunoSEQ multiplex PCR; TCRdb has only the in-frame clones, and not every one. V and J calls and clone size follow that table, whereas D and trimming were derived from the DNA. The data contain over 100,000 clones, roughly 84% of them singletons. Germline V gene sequence: CDR1 SGHDN, CDR2 FVKESK. The germline V and J ends were trimmed by 6 bases and 6 bases, with 14 bases remaining between them. The CDR3 is 13 amino acids. This chain uses TRBV14 with TRBJ1-2, with a possible D match to TRBD1 (6 bases). The clonotype was recovered from a woman aged 50 to 65 with acute or convalescent COVID-19. Sample: peripheral blood. This CDR3 is CASRSTGVHGYTF. The CDR3 DNA reads TGTGCCAGCAGATCGACAGGCGTGCATGGCTACACCTTC. The variable domain in full, with the rest retrieved from reference TRBV14 and TRBJ1-2, is EAGVTQFPSHSVIEKGQTVTLRCDPISGHDNLYWYRRVMGKEIKFLLHFVKESKQDESGMPNNRFLAERTGGTYSTLKVQPAELEDSGVYFCASRSTGVHGYTFGSGTRLTVV.